Shown below are 9 T cell receptor beta chains from a single sample sequenced in a study of T cells in Graves' hyperthyroidism and ophthalmopathy (dated by TCRdb to the late 2010s). Library prep was done by multiplex PCR. Instrument used: Illumina HiSeq 2000. TCR beta CDR3 regions were amplified from RNA transcripts. The first round of RT-PCR for the TCR CDR3 was performed with the HTBI primer set and the Qiagen OneStep RT-PCR kit. The public sequencing data were trimmed at Q25 with fastp and processed into clonotypes with MiXCR by TCRdb, which kept only in-frame beta chains. Rows with a matching CDR3 protein are joined into one entry that keeps the most common DNA and genes. The table for this sample lists 800,000 or so distinct CDR3 sequences; 38% of them were counted only once. The ten most abundant clones make up about 8.9% of the sample. Sequenced input: blood. These receptors came from a man between 18 and 35 years old with Graves' hyperthyroidism.

The chain links TRBV7-2 to TRBJ2-7; D not resolved. CDR1 is SGHTA, CDR2 FQGNSA, per germline. V dropped 2 bases and J dropped 2 bases, with 10 bases sitting between them. This CDR3 is built from 14 residues. This chain's CDR3 is CASSLLNPPYEQYF. The CDR3 region has the DNA TGTGCCAGCAGCTTACTAAACCCGCCCTACGAGCAGTACTTC.

This clonotype was seen more than once but under ten times. The rearrangement uses TRBV19 and TRBJ1-1, with 9 bases that match TRBD1. The J segment lost 3 bases and the V segment lost 3 bases, leaving 8 bases of the junction unmatched. The CDR3 is 16 amino acids. Germline loops: CDR1 LNHDA, CDR2 SQIVND (reference sequence). CDR3 in DNA: TGTGCCAGTAGTATCTTGGAGACAGGGGGGGACACTGAAGCTTTCTTT. Translating it yields CASSILETGGDTEAFF.

The chain has TRBV29-1 and TRBJ1-2; D ambiguous. The germline V gene encodes CDR1 SQVTM and CDR2 ANQGSEA. The germline V and J ends were trimmed by 6 bases and 8 bases, with 16 bases remaining between them. The CDR3 has 12 residues. The CDR3 bases are TGCAGCGTGCCAGCCAGCCCGGTGGGCTACACCTTC. Protein: CSVPASPVGYTF.

The genes are TRBV4-3 and TRBJ1-5; D unclear. Looked up from germline, CDR1 is LGHNA and CDR2 is YSLEER. V lost 2 bases, J lost 3 bases, and 8 bases lay in between. The CDR3 totals 14 residues. The CDR3 protein is CASSQMGFNQPQHF. For the CDR3, the DNA is TGCGCCAGCAGCCAAATGGGGTTCAATCAGCCCCAGCATTTT.

This clonotype was observed a few times. The V and J genes are TRBV7-3 and TRBJ1-3, with a weak D call TRBD1 (5 bases). This CDR3 comprises 14 residues. Germline-derived CDR1 and CDR2 are SGHTA and FQGTGA. Trimming left V 7 bases short and J 0 bases short, with 10 bases between. The CDR3, as DNA: TGTGCCAGCAAACTGGGGGGCTCTGGAAACACCATATATTTT. Encoded protein: CASKLGGSGNTIYF.

The chain couples TRBV20-1 to TRBJ1-2; possibly TRBD1 for D (6 bases). The CDR3 covers 11 residues. Germline V gene sequence: CDR1 DFQATT, CDR2 SNEGSKA (reference sequence). CDR3 region: CSSTGRNGYTF. DNA of the CDR3: TGCAGCTCCACAGGGCGCAATGGCTACACCTTC.

This clonotype has more than one count but fewer than ten. V usage is TRBV4-1 and J usage is TRBJ1-5; a possible D gene is TRBD1 (6 bases). This CDR3 comprises 16 residues. V was shortened by 0 bases and J by 5 bases, with 14 bases between the two germline ends. Germline V gives CDR1 MGHRA, CDR2 YSYEKL. Here the CDR3 DNA reads TGCGCCAGCAGCCAAGATGATCCGGGACACCATCAGCCCCAGCATTTT. The encoded protein is CASSQDDPGHHQPQHF.

This chain's CDR3 is CASRFSRTGSYEQYF. In nucleotides, the CDR3 is TGTGCCAGCAGATTCTCCAGAACGGGCTCGTACGAGCAGTACTTC. The chain links TRBV25-1 to TRBJ2-7; the D is unclear. V shed 6 bases and J shed 4 bases, with 19 bases lying between them. CDR3 length equals 15 residues. Germline values: CDR1 MGHDK, CDR2 SYGVNS.

This clonotype has a count of ten or more. The chain combines TRBV9 with TRBJ1-1, with D perhaps TRBD1 (6 bases). The germline gives CDR1 SGDLS, CDR2 YYNGEE. V lost 3 bases to trimming and J lost 3 bases, with 15 bases between them. The CDR3 loop spans 15 amino acids. CDR3 bases: TGTGCCAGCAGCGCCAGACAGGTCTGGGACACTGAAGCTTTCTTT. Translating gives CASSARQVWDTEAFF.